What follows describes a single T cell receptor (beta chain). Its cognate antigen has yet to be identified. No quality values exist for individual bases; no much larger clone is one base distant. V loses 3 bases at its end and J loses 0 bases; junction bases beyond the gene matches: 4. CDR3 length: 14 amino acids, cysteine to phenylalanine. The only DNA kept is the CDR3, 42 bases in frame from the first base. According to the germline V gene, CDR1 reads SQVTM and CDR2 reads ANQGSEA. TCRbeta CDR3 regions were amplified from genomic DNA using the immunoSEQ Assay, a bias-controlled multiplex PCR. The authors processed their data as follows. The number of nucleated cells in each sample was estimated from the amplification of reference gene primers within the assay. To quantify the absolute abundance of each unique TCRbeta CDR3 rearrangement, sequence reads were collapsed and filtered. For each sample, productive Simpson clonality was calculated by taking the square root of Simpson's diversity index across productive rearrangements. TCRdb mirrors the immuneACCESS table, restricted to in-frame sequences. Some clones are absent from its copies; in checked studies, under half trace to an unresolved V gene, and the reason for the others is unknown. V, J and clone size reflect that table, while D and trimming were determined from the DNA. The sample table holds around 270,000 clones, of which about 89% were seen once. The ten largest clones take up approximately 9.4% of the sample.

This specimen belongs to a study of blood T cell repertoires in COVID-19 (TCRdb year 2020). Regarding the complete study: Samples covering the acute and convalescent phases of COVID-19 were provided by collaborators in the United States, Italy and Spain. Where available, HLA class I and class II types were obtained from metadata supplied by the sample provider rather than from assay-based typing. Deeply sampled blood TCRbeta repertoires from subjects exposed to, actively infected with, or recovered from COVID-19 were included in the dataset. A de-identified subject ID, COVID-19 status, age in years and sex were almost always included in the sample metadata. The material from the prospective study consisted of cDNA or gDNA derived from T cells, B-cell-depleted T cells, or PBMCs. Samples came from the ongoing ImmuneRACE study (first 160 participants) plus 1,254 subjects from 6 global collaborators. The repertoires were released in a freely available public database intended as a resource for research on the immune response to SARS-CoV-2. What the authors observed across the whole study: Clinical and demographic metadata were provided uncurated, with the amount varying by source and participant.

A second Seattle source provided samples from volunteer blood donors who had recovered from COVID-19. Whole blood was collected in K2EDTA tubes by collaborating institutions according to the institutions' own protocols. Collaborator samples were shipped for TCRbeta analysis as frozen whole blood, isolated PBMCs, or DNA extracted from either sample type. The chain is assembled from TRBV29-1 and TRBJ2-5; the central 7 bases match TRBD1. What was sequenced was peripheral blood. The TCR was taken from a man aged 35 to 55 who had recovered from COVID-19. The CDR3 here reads CSVESRGYQETQYF. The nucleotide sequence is TGCAGCGTTGAGTCCAGGGGGTACCAAGAGACCCAGTACTTC. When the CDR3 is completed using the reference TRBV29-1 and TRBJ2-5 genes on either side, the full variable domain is SAVISQKPSRDICQRGTSLTIQCQVDSQVTMMFWYRQQPGQSLTLIATANQGSEATYESGFVIDKFPISRPNLTFSTLTVSNMSPEDSSIYLCSVESRGYQETQYFGPGTRLLVL.